The source of this T cell receptor (beta chain) is a study of regulatory dendritic cells for organ transplantation. Points on this clone: Its target is not known.

TCRdb's table, derived via immunoSEQ multiplex PCR, lists solely in-frame clones and lacks some. The sample records about 4,200 clones, 60% being singletons. CFSE-labeled sorted T cells met regulatory or mature dendritic cells for 4 to 6 days. The origin of this receptor is a human donor in good health. The sequenced sample was memory CD8+ T cells from blood cultured with regulatory dendritic cells. The subset: CD45RO+ memory T cells.

CDR3 nucleotide sequence: TGCGCCAGCAGCCAAGGAAGGTCCCGAAGGGGCTGGGATTCACCCCTCCACTTT. Amino acids: CASSQGRSRRGWDSPLHF. The chain combines TRBV4-1 with TRBJ1-6, with TRBD1 as a possible D gene (5 bases). Per germline, CDR1 MGHRA and CDR2 YSYEKL. Trimming took off 1 base at V and 8 bases at J, with 21 bases between the two ends. This CDR3 has 18 residues.